This T cell receptor beta chain appears in the sequencing data of a study of blood T cells in healthy people across ages (dated by TCRdb to 2013 to 2016). In the study overall: Template switching captured roughly one uniquely barcoded TCR beta cDNA molecule per two T cells in model experiments. To avoid experimental bias, donors of different ages were spread randomly across the sequencing lanes. The study measured age-related changes in TCR beta repertoire diversity using deep sequencing normalized with unique cDNA molecular identifiers. For two donors (one aged 18 to 29 and one aged 80 or older), the study analyzed two additional independent replicas of 1 million unique cDNA reads from the same blood draw. Donors were grouped into four age groups: young (average roughly 15 years), middle-aged (39), aged (about 59) and long-lived (82). On the study overall, not on this receptor specifically: Estimates of total diversity based on one million sequenced T cells were considered lower bounds and underestimates. There was a strong correlation between observed TCR beta diversity and the percentage of naive T cells measured by flow cytometry. Conclusive comparison of naive and antigen-experienced compartments was prevented by the profiling of bulk unsorted PBMCs. Observed TCR beta diversity per million T cells fell roughly linearly with age, and a significant reduction was already apparent by age about 38. Compared with the aged group, more naive CD4+ T cells, fewer expanded clones and increased TCR diversity were shown by the long-lived group, suggesting age selection. Donor CMV infection status was unknown, potentially confounding age-related changes in expanded clonotypes.

The method behind the library was 5' RACE. Data came from an Illumina HiSeq 2500. A second PCR of about 7 to 12 cycles was performed with a sample-barcoded 5' primer and a J-beta primer mix. A unique molecular identifier was introduced onto each TCR beta cDNA molecule by a template-switch 5' adaptor carrying 12 random nucleotides. At least 2.5 million CDR3-containing paired-end reads were obtained from each sample. All of the RNA was converted into first-strand cDNA using the Mint cDNA synthesis kit, with a TRBC-specific oligonucleotide serving as the primer. Following uracil-DNA glycosylase treatment, all cDNA underwent a first 18-cycle PCR with the universal primers M1SS and BC2_uni_R. Concerning the study's data processing: For normalization, 1 million high-quality reads, each with a distinct molecular identifier, were randomly selected from each sample. Instead of being binned into consensus sequences, reads that shared molecular identifiers were thrown out. MiTCR, with a Q25 quality threshold and the strictest error-elimination algorithm, was used for CDR3 identification, clonotype clustering and error correction. A nonparametric unseen species model with Euler transformation was used to estimate a lower bound on total TCR beta diversity. TCRdb reprocessed the public reads (quality trimming at Q25 with fastp, clone calling with MiXCR) and kept in-frame beta chains. Entries that share a CDR3 protein sequence are merged under the most common genes and DNA. The V and J calls and clone size come from TCRdb's table, not from the authors' own analysis. Within this sample are some 900,000 distinct CDR3 sequences, with roughly 50% of them counted one time only. The ten largest clones represent around an eighth of the sample.

Its CDR3 holds 15 amino acids, cysteine through phenylalanine. The sequence is cut down to CDR3 DNA, 45 bases in frame from base 1. The donors were around 39 Caucasian individuals from Russia, aged about 6 to 95 years, who were systemically healthy. Around 9.7 milliliters of peripheral blood were collected from each donor into EDTA-treated Vacutainer tubes. Ficoll-Paque density-gradient centrifugation was used to isolate PBMCs, with at least 6 million obtained per sample. Trizol reagent was used to extract total RNA from the PBMCs, yielding at least 5 micrograms per sample. The percentages of naive CD45RAhigh/CD27high T cells were determined by flow cytometry on a PBMC aliquot from every donor. To note about this clonotype: This clone's antigen is unknown. No much larger clonotype is one base removed from it; base qualities were not supplied.

The sequenced material came from blood. The TCR was taken from a man younger than 45 in good health. The chain is made from TRBV21-1 and TRBJ2-1; the D call in the table, TRBD2, was not verified against the DNA. TRBV21-1 is labeled a pseudogene. The nucleotide sequence reads as follows: TGTGCCAGCAGCGGGGGACTGGCGGGGGGGCGTGAGCAGTTCTTC. This yields the protein CASSGGLAGGREQFF.